This T cell receptor beta chain is drawn from a study of cytomegalovirus exposure and HLA in healthy donors. Study-level information: The same platform was used for the 95 to 150 validation repertoires and the approximately 670 first-cohort repertoires, a later analysis reported.

This clone was observed a handful of times. Its cognate antigen is unknown. The validation cohort, a group of 120 or so subjects, included the donors and was separate from the roughly 670-subject first cohort. Study findings and constraints: In the approximately 130 validation repertoires, a later analysis found that first-cohort TCR clusters tended to co-occur.

Sequencing was performed with immunoSEQ multiplex PCR; in TCRdb, only in-frame clones are kept and a portion is missing. The table shows 200,000 to 250,000 clones, with roughly 84% occurring only once. V dropped 0 bases and J dropped 8; count of bases not matched to a gene: 10. The CDR3 is 16 amino acids. Germline CDR1 reads SGHRS; CDR2 reads YFSETQ. V and J are TRBV5-1 and TRBJ2-4; TRBD1 aligns across 8 bases. This TCR came from a woman between 18 and 30 years old in good health and CMV-seropositive. Specimen: PBMCs. CDR3: CASSLGATGAGDIQYF. The CDR3 nucleotides read TGCGCCAGCAGCTTGGGTGCGACAGGGGCCGGTGACATTCAGTACTTC.